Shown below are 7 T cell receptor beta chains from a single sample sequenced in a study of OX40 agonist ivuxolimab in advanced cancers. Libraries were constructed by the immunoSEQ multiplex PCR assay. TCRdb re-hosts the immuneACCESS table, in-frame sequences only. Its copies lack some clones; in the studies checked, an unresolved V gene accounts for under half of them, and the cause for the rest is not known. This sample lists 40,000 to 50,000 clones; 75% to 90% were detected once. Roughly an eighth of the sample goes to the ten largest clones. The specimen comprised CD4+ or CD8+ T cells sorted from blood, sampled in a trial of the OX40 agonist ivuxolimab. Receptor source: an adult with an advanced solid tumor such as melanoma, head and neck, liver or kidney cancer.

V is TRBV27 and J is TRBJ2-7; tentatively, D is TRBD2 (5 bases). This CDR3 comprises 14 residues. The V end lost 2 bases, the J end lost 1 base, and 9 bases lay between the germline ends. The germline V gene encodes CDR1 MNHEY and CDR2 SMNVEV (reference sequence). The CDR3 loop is CASSLAGRSYEQYF. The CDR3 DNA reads TGTGCCAGCAGTTTAGCGGGCCGATCCTACGAGCAGTACTTC.

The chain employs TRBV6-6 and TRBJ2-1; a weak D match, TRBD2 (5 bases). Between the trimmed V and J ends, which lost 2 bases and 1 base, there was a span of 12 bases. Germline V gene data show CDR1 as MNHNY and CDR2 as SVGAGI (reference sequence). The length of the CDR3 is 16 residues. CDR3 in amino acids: CASSYNPGWSYNEQFF. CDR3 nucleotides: TGTGCCAGCAGTTACAACCCGGGGTGGTCCTACAATGAGCAGTTCTTC.

CDR3 residues: CASILNQGGTEAFF. CDR3 in DNA: TGTGCCAGCATCCTAAACCAGGGGGGCACTGAAGCTTTCTTT. The chain uses TRBV7-8 and TRBJ1-1, with 7 bases aligning to TRBD1. The CDR3 totals 14 residues. The J segment lost 4 bases and the V segment lost 7 bases, leaving 9 bases of the junction unmatched. The germline V gene has CDR1 SGHVS and CDR2 FQNEAQ.

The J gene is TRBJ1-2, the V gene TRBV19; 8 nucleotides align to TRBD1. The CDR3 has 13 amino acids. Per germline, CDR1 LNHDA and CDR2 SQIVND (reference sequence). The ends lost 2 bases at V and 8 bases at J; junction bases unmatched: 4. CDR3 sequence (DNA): TGTGCCAGTAGTATACAGGGGGCATACGGCTACACCTTC. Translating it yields CASSIQGAYGYTF.

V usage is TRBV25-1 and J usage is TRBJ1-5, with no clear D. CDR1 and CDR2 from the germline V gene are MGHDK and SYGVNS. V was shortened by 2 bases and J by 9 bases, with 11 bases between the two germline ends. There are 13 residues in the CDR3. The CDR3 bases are TGTGCCAGCAGTGAACGAGGGTGGGGGCCCCAGCATTTT. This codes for CASSERGWGPQHF.

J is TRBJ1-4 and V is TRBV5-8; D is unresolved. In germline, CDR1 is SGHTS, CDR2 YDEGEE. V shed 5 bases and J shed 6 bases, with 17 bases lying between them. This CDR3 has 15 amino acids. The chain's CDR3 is CASRVRKGFDEKLFF. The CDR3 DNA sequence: TGTGCCAGCAGAGTTCGAAAGGGCTTTGATGAAAAACTGTTTTTT. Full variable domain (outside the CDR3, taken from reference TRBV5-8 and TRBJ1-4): EAGVTQSPTHLIKTRGQQATLRCSPISGHTSVYWYQQALGLGLQFLLWYDEGEERNRGNFPPRFSGRQFPNYSSELNVNALELEDSALYLCASRVRKGFDEKLFFGSGTQLSVL.

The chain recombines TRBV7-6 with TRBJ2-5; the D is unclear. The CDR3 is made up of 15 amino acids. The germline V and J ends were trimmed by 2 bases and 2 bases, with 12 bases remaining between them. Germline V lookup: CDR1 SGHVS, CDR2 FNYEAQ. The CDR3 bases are TGTGCCAGCAGCTTATTGTCCGCACCTCAAGAGACCCAGTACTTC. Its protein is CASSLLSAPQETQYF. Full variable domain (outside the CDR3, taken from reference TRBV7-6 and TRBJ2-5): GAGVSQSPRYKVTKRGQDVALRCDPISGHVSLYWYRQALGQGPEFLTYFNYEAQQDKSGLPNDRFSAERPEGSISTLTIQRTEQRDSAMYRCASSLLSAPQETQYFGPGTRLLVL.